This T cell receptor (beta chain) derives from a study of siplizumab effects on memory and regulatory T cells. Study-wide results and caveats: Naive T cells, seemingly more diverse than memory cells, seemed major alloresponse contributors. It was not possible to assign a naive or memory phenotype to roughly 80-96% of proliferating CD4+ or CD8+ clones.

Measured with immunoSEQ multiplex PCR; TCRdb has only the in-frame clones, and not every one. The data hold 80,000 to 95,000 clones, with 95% observed a single time. With regard to this clone: Its specificity is not known.

The V and J ends lost 7 bases and 2 bases respectively, with 10 bases between them. Germline CDR1 and CDR2: LNHNV and YYDKDF (reference sequence). The CDR3 is 13 amino acids. This TCR was recovered from a human donor in good health. The sample taken for sequencing was CD8+ T cells sorted from blood. The V gene is TRBV15, the J gene TRBJ2-3, with D unresolved. CDR3: CATTSPFTDTQYF. The CDR3 DNA reads TGTGCCACCACCTCCCCCTTCACAGATACGCAGTATTTT.